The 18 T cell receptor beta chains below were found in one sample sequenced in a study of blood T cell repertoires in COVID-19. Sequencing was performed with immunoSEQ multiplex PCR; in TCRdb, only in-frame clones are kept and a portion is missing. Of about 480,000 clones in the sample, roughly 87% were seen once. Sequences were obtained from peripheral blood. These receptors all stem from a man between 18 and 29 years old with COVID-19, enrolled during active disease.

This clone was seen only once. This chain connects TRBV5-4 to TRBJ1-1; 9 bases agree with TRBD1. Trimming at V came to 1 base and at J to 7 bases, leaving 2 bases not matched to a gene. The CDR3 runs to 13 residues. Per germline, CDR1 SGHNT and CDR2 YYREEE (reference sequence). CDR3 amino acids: CASSLRTGDEAFF. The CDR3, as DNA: TGTGCCAGCAGCTTGAGGACAGGGGATGAAGCTTTCTTT.

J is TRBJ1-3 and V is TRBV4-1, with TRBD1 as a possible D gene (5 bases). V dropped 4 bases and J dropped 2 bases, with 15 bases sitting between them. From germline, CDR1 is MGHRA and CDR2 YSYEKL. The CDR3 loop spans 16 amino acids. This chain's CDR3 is CASSPSAQGTGNTIYF. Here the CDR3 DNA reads TGCGCCAGCAGCCCCTCGGCCCAGGGAACTGGAAACACCATATATTTT.

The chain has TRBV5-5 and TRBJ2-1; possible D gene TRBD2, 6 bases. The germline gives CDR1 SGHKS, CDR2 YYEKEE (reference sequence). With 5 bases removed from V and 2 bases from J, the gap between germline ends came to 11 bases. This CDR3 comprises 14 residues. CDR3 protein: CASRRAGTYNEQFF. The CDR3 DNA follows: TGTGCCAGCAGACGGGCGGGGACCTACAATGAGCAGTTCTTC.

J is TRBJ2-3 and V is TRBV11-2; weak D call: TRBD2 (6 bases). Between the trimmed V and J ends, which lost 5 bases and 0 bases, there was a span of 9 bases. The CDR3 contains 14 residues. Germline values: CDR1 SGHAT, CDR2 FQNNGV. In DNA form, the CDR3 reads TGTGCCAGCAGCCGGGGGATCAGCACAGATACGCAGTATTTT. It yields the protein CASSRGISTDTQYF.

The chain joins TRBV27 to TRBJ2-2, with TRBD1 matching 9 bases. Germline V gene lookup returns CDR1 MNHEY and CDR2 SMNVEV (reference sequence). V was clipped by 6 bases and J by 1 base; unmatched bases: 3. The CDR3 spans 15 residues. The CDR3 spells CASRRQGENTGELFF. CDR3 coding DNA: TGTGCCAGCAGACGACAGGGGGAGAACACCGGGGAGCTGTTTTTT.

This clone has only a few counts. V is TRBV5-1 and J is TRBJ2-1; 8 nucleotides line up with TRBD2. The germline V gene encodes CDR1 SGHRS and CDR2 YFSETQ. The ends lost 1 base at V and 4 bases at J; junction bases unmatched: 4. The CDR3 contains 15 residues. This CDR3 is CASSLIGGEYNEQFF. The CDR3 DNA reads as TGCGCCAGCAGCTTGATCGGGGGGGAATACAATGAGCAGTTCTTC.

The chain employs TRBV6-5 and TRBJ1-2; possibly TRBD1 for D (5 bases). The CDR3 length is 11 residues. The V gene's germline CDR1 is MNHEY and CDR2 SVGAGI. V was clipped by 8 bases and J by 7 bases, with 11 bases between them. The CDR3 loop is CASSTGGGYTF. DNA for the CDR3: TGTGCCAGCTCTACGGGGGGTGGCTACACCTTC.

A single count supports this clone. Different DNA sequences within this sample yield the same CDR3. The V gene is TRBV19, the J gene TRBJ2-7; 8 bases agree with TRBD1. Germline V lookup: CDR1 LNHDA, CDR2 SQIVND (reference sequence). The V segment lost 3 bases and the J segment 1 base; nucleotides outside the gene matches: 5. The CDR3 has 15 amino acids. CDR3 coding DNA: TGTGCCAGTAGTATCGGGACAGGTTTTTCCTACGAGCAGTACTTC. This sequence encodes CASSIGTGFSYEQYF.

The CDR3 nucleotides are TGTGCCAGCAGTGCCGGGGGAAACACCATATATTTT. It encodes CASSAGGNTIYF. The chain carries TRBV27 and TRBJ1-3; no clear D. V dropped 5 bases and J dropped 4 bases, with 6 bases sitting between them. Germline CDR1 and CDR2: MNHEY and SMNVEV (reference sequence). The length of the CDR3 is 12 residues.

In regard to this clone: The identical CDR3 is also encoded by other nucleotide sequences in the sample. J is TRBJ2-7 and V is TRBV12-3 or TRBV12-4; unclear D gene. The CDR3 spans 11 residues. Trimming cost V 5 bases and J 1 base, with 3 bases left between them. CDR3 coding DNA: TGTGCCAGCAGTGTATCCTACGAGCAGTACTTC. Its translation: CASSVSYEQYF.

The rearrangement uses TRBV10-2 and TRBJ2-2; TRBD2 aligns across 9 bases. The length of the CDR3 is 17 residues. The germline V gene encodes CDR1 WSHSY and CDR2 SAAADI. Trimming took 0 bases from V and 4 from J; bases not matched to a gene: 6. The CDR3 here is CASSESTRREGTGELFF. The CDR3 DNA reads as TGCGCCAGCAGTGAGTCGACTCGGCGGGAGGGCACCGGGGAGCTGTTTTTT.

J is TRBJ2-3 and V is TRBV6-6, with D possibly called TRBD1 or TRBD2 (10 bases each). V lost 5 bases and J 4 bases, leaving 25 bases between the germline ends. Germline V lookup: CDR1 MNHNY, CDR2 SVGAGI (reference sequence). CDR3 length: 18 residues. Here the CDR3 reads CASSRGGQGLAGADTQYF. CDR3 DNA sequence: TGTGCCAGCAGTCGGGGGGGACAGGGGCTAGCGGGAGCAGATACGCAGTATTTT.

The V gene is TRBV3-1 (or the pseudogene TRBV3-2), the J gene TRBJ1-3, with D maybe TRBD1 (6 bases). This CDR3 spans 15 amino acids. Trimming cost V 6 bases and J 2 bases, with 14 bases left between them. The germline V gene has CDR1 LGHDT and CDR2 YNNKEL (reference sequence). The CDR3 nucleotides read TGTGCCAGCAGACAGACAGGACGGGCTGGAAACACCATATATTTT. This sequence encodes CASRQTGRAGNTIYF.

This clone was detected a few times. The CDR3 nucleotides read TGTGCCAGCAGTGAAGTTGAGGTGACAGGGAACACCGGGGAGCTGTTTTTT. This translates into CASSEVEVTGNTGELFF. The rearrangement joins TRBV2 to TRBJ2-2; D might be TRBD1 (6 bases). Per the germline V gene, CDR1 is SNHLY and CDR2 is FYNNEI. This CDR3 has 17 residues. Trimming pared 1 base from V and 1 base from J, leaving 13 bases between.

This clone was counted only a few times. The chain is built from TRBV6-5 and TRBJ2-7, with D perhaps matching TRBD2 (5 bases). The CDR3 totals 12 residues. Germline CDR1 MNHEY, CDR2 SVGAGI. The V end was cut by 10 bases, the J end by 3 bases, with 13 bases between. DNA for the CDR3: TGTGCCACTCGCGGGCAGTTCTACGAGCAGTACTTC. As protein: CATRGQFYEQYF.

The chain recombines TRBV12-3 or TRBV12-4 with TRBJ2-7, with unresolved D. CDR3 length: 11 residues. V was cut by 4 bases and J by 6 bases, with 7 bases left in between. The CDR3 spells CASSSSSEQYF. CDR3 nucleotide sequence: TGTGCCAGCAGTTCCAGTTCCGAGCAGTACTTC.

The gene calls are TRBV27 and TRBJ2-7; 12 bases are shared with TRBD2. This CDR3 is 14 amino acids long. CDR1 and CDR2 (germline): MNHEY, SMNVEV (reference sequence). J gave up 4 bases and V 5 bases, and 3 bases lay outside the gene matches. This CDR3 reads CASSPTSGGYEQYF. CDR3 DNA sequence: TGTGCCAGCAGTCCGACTAGCGGGGGTTACGAGCAGTACTTC.

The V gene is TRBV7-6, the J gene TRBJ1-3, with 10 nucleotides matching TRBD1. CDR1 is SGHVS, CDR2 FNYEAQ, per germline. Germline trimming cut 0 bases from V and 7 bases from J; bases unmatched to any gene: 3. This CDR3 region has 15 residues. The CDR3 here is CASSLAPGQGNTIYF. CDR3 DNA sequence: TGTGCCAGCAGCTTAGCGCCGGGACAGGGGAACACCATATATTTT.